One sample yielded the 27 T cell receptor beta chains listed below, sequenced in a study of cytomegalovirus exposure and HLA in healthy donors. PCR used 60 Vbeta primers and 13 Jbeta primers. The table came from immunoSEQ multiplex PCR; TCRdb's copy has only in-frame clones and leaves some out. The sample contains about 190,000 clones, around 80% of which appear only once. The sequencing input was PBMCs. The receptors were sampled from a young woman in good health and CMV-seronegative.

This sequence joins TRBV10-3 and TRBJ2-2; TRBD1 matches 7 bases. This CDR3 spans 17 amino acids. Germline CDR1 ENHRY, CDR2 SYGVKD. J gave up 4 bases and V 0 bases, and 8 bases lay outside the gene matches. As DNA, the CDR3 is TGTGCCATCAGTGAGTCGCTTCCCGGGACAGTCACCGGGGAGCTGTTTTTT. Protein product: CAISESLPGTVTGELFF.

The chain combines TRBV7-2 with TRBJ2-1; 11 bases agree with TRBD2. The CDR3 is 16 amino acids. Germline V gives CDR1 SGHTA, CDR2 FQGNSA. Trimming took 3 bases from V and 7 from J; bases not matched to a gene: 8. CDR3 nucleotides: TGTGCCAGCAGCTTGATAGCGGGGGGGGATTTAAATGAGCAGTTCTTC. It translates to CASSLIAGGDLNEQFF. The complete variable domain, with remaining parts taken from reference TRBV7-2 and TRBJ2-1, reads GAGVSQSPSNKVTEKGKDVELRCDPISGHTALYWYRQSLGQGLEFLIYFQGNSAPDKSGLPSDRFSAERTGGSVSTLTIQRTQQEDSAVYLCASSLIAGGDLNEQFFGPGTRLTVL.

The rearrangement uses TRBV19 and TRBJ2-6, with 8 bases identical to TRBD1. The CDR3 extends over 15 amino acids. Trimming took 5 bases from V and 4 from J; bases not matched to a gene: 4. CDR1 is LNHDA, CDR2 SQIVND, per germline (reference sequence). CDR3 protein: CASSGDRSGANVLTF. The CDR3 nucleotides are TGTGCCAGTAGTGGGGACAGGTCCGGGGCCAACGTCCTGACTTTC.

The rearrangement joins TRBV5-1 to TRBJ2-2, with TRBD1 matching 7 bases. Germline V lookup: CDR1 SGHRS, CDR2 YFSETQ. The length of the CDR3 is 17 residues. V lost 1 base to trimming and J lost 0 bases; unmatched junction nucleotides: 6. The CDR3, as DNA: TGCGCCAGCAGCTTGACCATAGGGGGCGCGAACACCGGGGAGCTGTTTTTT. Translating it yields CASSLTIGGANTGELFF.

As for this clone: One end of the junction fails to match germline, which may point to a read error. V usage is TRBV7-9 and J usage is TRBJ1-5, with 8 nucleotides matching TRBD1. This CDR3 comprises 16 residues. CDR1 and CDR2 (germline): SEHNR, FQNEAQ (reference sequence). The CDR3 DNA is TGTTCCAGCAGCTTAAACTATGGACAGGGTGACCAGCCCCAGCATTTT. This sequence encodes CSSSLNYGQGDQPQHF.

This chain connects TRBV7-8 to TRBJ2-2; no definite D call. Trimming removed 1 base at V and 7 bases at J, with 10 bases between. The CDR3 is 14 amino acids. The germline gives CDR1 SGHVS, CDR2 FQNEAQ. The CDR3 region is CASSLEVAVGELFF. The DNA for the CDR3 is TGTGCCAGCAGCTTAGAGGTGGCGGTCGGGGAGCTGTTTTTT.

The CDR3 here is CASSLGSGGSGGELFF. The CDR3 coding sequence is TGTGCCAGCAGCTTAGGTTCGGGGGGCTCGGGCGGGGAGCTGTTTTTT. The V gene is TRBV11-2, the J gene TRBJ2-2; tentatively, D is TRBD2 (7 bases). Germline CDR1 reads SGHAT; CDR2 reads FQNNGV. Trimming pared 1 base from V and 7 bases from J, leaving 16 bases between. The CDR3 totals 16 residues.

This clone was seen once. The chain's CDR3 is CASSGPQDQPQHF. CDR3 nucleotide sequence: TGTGCCAGCAGTGGACCTCAGGATCAGCCCCAGCATTTT. The rearrangement links TRBV2 to TRBJ1-5; D not resolved. CDR1 and CDR2 from the germline V gene are SNHLY and FYNNEI. V lost 4 bases to trimming and J lost 5 bases, with 9 bases between them. The CDR3 is 13 residues long.

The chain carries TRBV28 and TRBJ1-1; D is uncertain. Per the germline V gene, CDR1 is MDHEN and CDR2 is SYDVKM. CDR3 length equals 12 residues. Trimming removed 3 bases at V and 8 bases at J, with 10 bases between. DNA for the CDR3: TGTGCCAGCAGTTTGCTGAGGAGGGAAGCTTTCTTT. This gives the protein CASSLLRREAFF.

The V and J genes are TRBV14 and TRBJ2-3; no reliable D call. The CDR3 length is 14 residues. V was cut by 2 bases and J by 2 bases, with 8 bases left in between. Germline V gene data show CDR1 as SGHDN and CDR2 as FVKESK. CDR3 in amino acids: CASSQSPSTDTQYF. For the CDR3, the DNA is TGTGCCAGCAGCCAATCCCCTTCCACAGATACGCAGTATTTT.

In DNA, the CDR3 is TGTGCCAGTTCGTCTAGGGGGCTGAACACTGAAGCTTTCTTT. Its protein is CASSSRGLNTEAFF. The chain uses TRBV19 and TRBJ1-1, with 7 bases matching TRBD1. This CDR3 region has 14 residues. Trimming cost V 8 bases and J 0 bases; bases outside gene matches: 6. CDR1 is LNHDA and CDR2 is SQIVND in the germline V gene (reference sequence).

DNA for the CDR3: TGTGCCAGTACCTTGTATAAGGGGCCGGGGGAGCTGTTTTTT. Translation gives CASTLYKGPGELFF. V and J are TRBV19 and TRBJ2-2; tentative D call: TRBD1 (5 bases). V was clipped by 7 bases and J by 8 bases, with 17 bases between them. This CDR3 has 14 amino acids. Germline V CDR1 and CDR2: LNHDA, SQIVND (reference sequence).

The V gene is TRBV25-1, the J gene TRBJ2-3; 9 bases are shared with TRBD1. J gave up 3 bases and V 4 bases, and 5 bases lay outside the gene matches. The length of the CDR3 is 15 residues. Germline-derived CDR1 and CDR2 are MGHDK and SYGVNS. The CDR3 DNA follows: TGTGCCAGCAGTGTCGGGACAGGGAGGACAGATACGCAGTATTTT. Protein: CASSVGTGRTDTQYF. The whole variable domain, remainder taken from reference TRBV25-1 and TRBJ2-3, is EADIYQTPRYLVIGTGKKITLECSQTMGHDKMYWYQQDPGMELHLIHYSYGVNSTEKGDLSSESTVSRIRTEHFPLTLESARPSHTSQYLCASSVGTGRTDTQYFGPGTRLTVL.

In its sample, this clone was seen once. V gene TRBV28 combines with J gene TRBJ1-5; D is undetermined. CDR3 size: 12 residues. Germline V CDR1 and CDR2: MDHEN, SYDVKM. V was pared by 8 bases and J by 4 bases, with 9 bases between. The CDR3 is CASGYRNQPQHF. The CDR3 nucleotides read TGTGCCAGCGGGTACAGAAATCAGCCCCAGCATTTT.

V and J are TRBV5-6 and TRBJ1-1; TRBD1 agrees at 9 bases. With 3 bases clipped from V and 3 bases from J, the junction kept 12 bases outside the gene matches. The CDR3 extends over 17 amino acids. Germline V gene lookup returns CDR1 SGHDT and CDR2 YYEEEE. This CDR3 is CASSWGQGRAWDTEAFF. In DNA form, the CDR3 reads TGTGCCAGCAGCTGGGGACAGGGACGGGCCTGGGACACTGAAGCTTTCTTT.

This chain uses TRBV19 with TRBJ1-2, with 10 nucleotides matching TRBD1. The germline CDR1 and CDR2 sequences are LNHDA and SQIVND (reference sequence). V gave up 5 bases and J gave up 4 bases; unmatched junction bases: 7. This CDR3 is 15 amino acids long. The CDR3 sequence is CASSAPGQGFYGYTF. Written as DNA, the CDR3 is TGTGCCAGTAGTGCTCCGGGACAGGGGTTCTATGGCTACACCTTC.

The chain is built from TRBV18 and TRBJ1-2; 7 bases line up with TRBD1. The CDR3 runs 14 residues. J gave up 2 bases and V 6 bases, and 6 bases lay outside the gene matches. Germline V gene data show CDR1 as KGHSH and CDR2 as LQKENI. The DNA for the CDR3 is TGTGCCAGCTCCGGGACAGAGAACAACTATGGCTACACCTTC. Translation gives CASSGTENNYGYTF. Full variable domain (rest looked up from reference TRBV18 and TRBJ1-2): NAGVMQNPRHLVRRRGQEARLRCSPMKGHSHVYWYRQLPEEGLKFMVYLQKENIIDESGMPKERFSAEFPKEGPSILRIQQVVRGDSAAYFCASSGTENNYGYTFGSGTRLTVV.

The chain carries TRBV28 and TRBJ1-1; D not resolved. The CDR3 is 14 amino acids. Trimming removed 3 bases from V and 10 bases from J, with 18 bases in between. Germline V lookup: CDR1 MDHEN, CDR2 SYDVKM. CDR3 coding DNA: TGTGCCAGCAGTTTCGCCGAGCGCGGTTTAAGAGCTTTCTTT. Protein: CASSFAERGLRAFF. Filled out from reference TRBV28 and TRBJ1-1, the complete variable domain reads DVKVTQSSRYLVKRTGEKVFLECVQDMDHENMFWYRQDPGLGLRLIYFSYDVKMKEKGDIPEGYSVSREKKERFSLILESASTNQTSMYLCASSFAERGLRAFFGQGTRLTVV.

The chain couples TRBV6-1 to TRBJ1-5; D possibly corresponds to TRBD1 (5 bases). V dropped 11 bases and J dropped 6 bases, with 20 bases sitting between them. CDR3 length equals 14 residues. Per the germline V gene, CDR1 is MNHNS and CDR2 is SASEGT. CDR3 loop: CAHAGISAVQPQHF. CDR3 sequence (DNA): TGTGCCCACGCAGGGATCAGCGCGGTTCAGCCCCAGCATTTT.

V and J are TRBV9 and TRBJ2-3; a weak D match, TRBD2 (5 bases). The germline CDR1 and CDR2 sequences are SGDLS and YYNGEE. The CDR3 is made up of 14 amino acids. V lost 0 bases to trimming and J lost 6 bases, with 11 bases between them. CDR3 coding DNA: TGTGCCAGCAGCGTAGAAGGGTCGGGGGATACGCAGTATTTT. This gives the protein CASSVEGSGDTQYF.

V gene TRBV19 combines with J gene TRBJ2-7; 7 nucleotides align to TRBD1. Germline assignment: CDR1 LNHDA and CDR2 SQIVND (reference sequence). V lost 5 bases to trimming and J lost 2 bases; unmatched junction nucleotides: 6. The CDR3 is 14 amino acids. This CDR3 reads CASSLTDRTYEQYF. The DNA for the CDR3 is TGTGCCAGTAGTCTAACGGACAGGACCTACGAGCAGTACTTC. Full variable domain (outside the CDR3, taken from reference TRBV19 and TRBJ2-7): DGGITQSPKYLFRKEGQNVTLSCEQNLNHDAMYWYRQDPGQGLRLIYYSQIVNDFQKGDIAEGYSVSREKKESFPLTVTSAQKNPTAFYLCASSLTDRTYEQYFGPGTRLTVT.

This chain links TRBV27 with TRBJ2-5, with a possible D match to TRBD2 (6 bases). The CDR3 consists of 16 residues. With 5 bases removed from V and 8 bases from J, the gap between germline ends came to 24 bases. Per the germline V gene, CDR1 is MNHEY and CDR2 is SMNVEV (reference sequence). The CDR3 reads CASSPSGSGYLGTQYF. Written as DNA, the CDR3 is TGTGCCAGCAGTCCCTCAGGTAGCGGCTACCTGGGAACCCAGTACTTC.

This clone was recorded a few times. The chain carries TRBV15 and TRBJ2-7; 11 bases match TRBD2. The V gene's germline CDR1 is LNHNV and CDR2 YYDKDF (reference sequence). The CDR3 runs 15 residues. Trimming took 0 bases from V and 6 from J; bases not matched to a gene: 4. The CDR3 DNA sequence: TGTGCCACCAGCAGAGATCTAGCGGGGGGAGGCGAGCAGTACTTC. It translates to CATSRDLAGGGEQYF. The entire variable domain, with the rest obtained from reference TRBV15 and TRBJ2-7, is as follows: DAMVIQNPRYQVTQFGKPVTLSCSQTLNHNVMYWYQQKSSQAPKLLFHYYDKDFNNEADTPDNFQSRRPNTSFCFLDIRSPGLGDTAMYLCATSRDLAGGGEQYFGPGTRLTVT.

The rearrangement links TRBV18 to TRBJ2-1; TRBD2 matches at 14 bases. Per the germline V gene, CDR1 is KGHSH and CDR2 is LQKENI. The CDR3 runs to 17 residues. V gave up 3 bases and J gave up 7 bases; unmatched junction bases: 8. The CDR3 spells CASSPRLAGGPSNEQFF. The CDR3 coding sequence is TGTGCCAGCTCACCGAGACTAGCGGGAGGGCCTTCGAATGAGCAGTTCTTC.

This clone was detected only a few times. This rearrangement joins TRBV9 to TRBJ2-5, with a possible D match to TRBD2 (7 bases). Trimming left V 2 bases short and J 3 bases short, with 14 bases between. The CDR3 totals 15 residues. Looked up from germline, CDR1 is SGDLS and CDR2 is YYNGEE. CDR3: CASSVEGGEEETQYF. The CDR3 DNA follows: TGTGCCAGCAGCGTTGAAGGGGGGGAGGAAGAGACCCAGTACTTC.

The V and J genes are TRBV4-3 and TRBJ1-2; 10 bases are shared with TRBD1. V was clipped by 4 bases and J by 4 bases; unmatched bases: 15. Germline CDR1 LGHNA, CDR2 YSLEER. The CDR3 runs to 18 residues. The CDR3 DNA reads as TGCGCCAGCAGCCGGGGCCCCACAGGACAGGGGGGCTCCTATGGCTACACCTTC. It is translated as CASSRGPTGQGGSYGYTF.

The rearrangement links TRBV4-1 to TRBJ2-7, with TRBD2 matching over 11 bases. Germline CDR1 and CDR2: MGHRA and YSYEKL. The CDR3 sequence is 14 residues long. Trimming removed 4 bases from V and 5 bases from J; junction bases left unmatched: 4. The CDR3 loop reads CASSPLAGADEQYF. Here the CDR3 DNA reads TGCGCCAGCAGCCCACTAGCGGGAGCAGACGAGCAGTACTTC.